The T cell receptor beta chain under discussion was sequenced for a study of blood T cell repertoires in COVID-19. Overall study context: Spain, Italy and the United States supplied samples that represented acute and convalescent COVID-19. PBMCs, B-cell-depleted T cells, or T cells provided the cDNA or gDNA that made up the material.

The CDR3 consists of 14 residues. In germline, CDR1 is LNHDA, CDR2 SQIVND (reference sequence). The junction had 11 bases not matched to a gene; V was cut back by 9 bases and J by 8 bases. Source study methods: Counts of nucleated cells, estimated from reference gene primer amplification, were obtained. Repertoires were generated with immunoSEQ multiplex PCR, while TCRdb's copy carries only in-frame clones and drops some. That table gives V, J and clone size, and the DNA gave D and trimming. The repertoire includes some 190,000 clones, roughly nine tenths of them detected once, and about 1% sits in the top ten.

The sequenced material came from peripheral blood. This clonotype was sampled from a man aged 25 to 40 with acute or convalescent COVID-19. V usage is TRBV19 and J usage is TRBJ1-4; 8 bases match TRBD1. The CDR3 is CASGPQGAKEKLFF. For the CDR3, the DNA is TGTGCCAGCGGACCCCAGGGGGCCAAAGAAAAACTGTTTTTT.